Listed below are T cell receptor beta chains from one sample, sequenced in a study of cytomegalovirus exposure and HLA in healthy donors. Produced via immunoSEQ multiplex PCR; TCRdb's table is partial and in-frame only. The data contain 150,000 to 200,000 clones, 75% to 90% of them seen just once; the ten biggest clones take up around 4.3%. Specimen: PBMCs. The receptor source for this set is a man aged 50-60 years in good health and CMV-seropositive. The conserved cysteine and the conserved F or W are not part of the CDR3 here. The size of a clone is reported for some rows only, either as once, few or many, or as a class for expanded clones.

NA,TRBV30,TRBJ1-2,AWRLMGDRGRGYGYT
NA,TRBV13,TRBJ2-7,ASSQSGLDYEQY
NA,TRBV27,TRBJ2-3,ASSHTGADTQY
NA,TRBV6-5,TRBJ2-7,ASSPPGGPTYEQC
once,TRBV7-8,TRBJ1-2,ASSLAGTGPYGYT
once,TRBV7-6,TRBJ2-7,ASSLGTANYEQY
NA,TRBV15,TRBJ1-1,ATSRDAEYAF
NA,TRBV19,TRBJ1-2,ASSTSGGEGTYT
NA,TRBV5-8,TRBJ1-2,ASTSRGYNYGYT
NA,TRBV5-1,TRBJ1-1,ASSLSLRGRDTEAF
NA,TRBV5-1,TRBJ1-3,ASSSHGQGTSGNTIY
NA,TRBV6-5,TRBJ2-7,ASRPTDRVGYEQY
few,TRBV5-1,TRBJ1-1,ASSFEQGREAF
NA,TRBV10-3,TRBJ2-1,AISALAGIHEQF
few,TRBV7-9,TRBJ1-4,ASSRPRTGGEKLF
NA,TRBV19,TRBJ1-2,ASRGQGAGGYT
few,TRBV10-2,TRBJ2-1,ASSESGKSGSRNEQF
NA,TRBV2,TRBJ2-1,ASSPGTSERDEQF
NA,TRBV6-1,TRBJ1-2,ASNIGGASIKGYT
NA,TRBV4-2,TRBJ2-7,ASSQDRRQPYEQY
NA,TRBV10-2,TRBJ2-7,ASMSSGFPYEQY
NA,TRBV11-2,TRBJ2-5,ASSLGAVETQY
NA,TRBV5-4,TRBJ2-1,ASSLGGLAGNNEQF
few,TRBV9,TRBJ1-2,ASSGVGSYGYT
NA,TRBV14,TRBJ2-7,ASAESGGGHEQY
few,TRBV6-5,TRBJ2-7,ASSERLGWEQY
NA,TRBV29-1,TRBJ1-6,SVRTDAYNSPLH
NA,TRBV10-1,TRBJ1-1,ASSKGQGDTEAF
NA,TRBV10-3,TRBJ1-2,AISQGIGYGYT
few,TRBV30,TRBJ1-5,AWSRQENQPQH
NA,TRBV7-3,TRBJ1-1,ASSLVRGTEAF
NA,TRBV2,TRBJ2-1,ASSPPVGDNEQF
NA,TRBV7-3,TRBJ1-5,ASSLLGGQPQH
NA,TRBV27,TRBJ1-4,ASSGTGAEKLF
NA,TRBV7-9,TRBJ1-6,SSSSSLGGGPSPLH
NA,TRBV5-1,TRBJ2-2,ASMIGGGGSTGELF
NA,TRBV19,TRBJ2-5,ASMVAGDRETQY
NA,TRBV28,TRBJ2-1,ASSLGRTSGSSYNEQF
NA,TRBV6-5,TRBJ1-1,ASRGQVNTEAF
NA,TRBV28,TRBJ2-7,ASSLAGPREQY
NA,TRBV5-6,TRBJ2-7,ASSLGRSYEQY
NA,TRBV19,TRBJ2-3,ATTTQAGASTDTQY
once,TRBV2,TRBJ1-2,ASRMDRGNNYGYT
NA,TRBV6-1,TRBJ1-2,ASSAGTGVAGYT
NA,TRBV5-4,TRBJ2-1,ASSLEAGAYNEQF
few,TRBV7-7,TRBJ2-5,ASSLRGETQY
NA,TRBV15,TRBJ2-2,ATTAGGPSTGELF
NA,TRBV6-1,TRBJ1-4,ASFGTGLSEKLF